These T cell receptor beta chains were read from a single sample in a study of T cell repertoires in cytomegalovirus infection. Their antigens remain unidentified. TCRdb used MiXCR to reprocess the reads, holding one entry per CDR3 protein. Among hundreds of thousands of distinct CDR3 sequences, approximately 29% were seen once, and the ten largest hold over 10%. Here the sequenced sample was cultured CD8+ T cells from PBMCs, taken from culture after CMV antigen stimulation. These receptors were obtained from a human donor in good health (CMV status not recorded). Some clones in this sample may be carry-over from other donors' samples. CDR3s include the opening cysteine and the closing phenylalanine or tryptophan. The order of the fields is D gene, clone size, V gene, J gene, CDR3 protein, CDR3 DNA. D genes are given only for firm matches. Where a row states a size, it is once, few, many or the class of an expanded clone; other rows omit it.

NA,few,TRBV7-6,TRBJ2-2,CASSLYGGGELFF,TGTGCCAGCAGCTTATACGGAGGCGGGGAGCTGTTTTTT
NA,NA,TRBV5-6,TRBJ2-1,CTSSLGLGVYNEQFF,TGTACCAGCAGCTTGGGACTGGGGGTGTACAATGAGCAGTTCTTC
TRBD2,once,TRBV7-9,TRBJ2-1,CASTLGGMKTSGAYNEQFF,TGTGCCAGCACCTTGGGGGGGATGAAGACTAGCGGGGCCTACAATGAGCAGTTCTTC
NA,few,TRBV6-1,TRBJ1-2,CASSAQSQGGLRQGYTF,TGTGCCAGCAGTGCTCAGTCCCAAGGGGGTTTACGACAGGGCTACACCTTC
NA,few,TRBV7-9,TRBJ1-1,CASSLEGEFSEAFF,TGTGCCAGCAGCTTAGAGGGCGAGTTTTCTGAAGCTTTCTTT
NA,many,TRBV4-1,TRBJ1-1,CASSQDPTANTEAFF,TGCGCCAGCAGCCAGGATCCAACAGCGAACACTGAAGCTTTCTTT
TRBD1,few,TRBV14,TRBJ1-2,CASSPHRGSSYGYTF,TGTGCCAGCAGCCCACACAGGGGATCCAGCTATGGCTACACCTTC
NA,NA,TRBV27,TRBJ1-1,CASSLMGAGNTEAFF,TGTGCCAGCAGTTTGATGGGGGCAGGGAACACTGAAGCTTTCTTT
NA,many,TRBV6-1,TRBJ1-5,CASSEGGYNQPQHF,TGTGCCAGCAGTGAGGGGGGGTACAATCAGCCCCAGCATTTT
NA,few,TRBV29-1,TRBJ1-2,CSVGRMGNQNYGYTF,TGCAGCGTGGGGCGAATGGGTAACCAGAATTATGGCTACACCTTC
NA,few,TRBV6-1,TRBJ1-5,CASSAYEGPDQPQHF,TGTGCCAGCAGTGCCTATGAGGGGCCTGATCAGCCCCAGCATTTT
NA,few,TRBV24-1,TRBJ2-1,CATSDSSRGYNELFF,TGTGCCACCAGTGATTCTTCCAGGGGTTACAATGAGCTGTTCTTC
NA,once,TRBV6-6,TRBJ2-7,CASSYNSGPQRFDEQYF,TGTGCCAGCAGTTATAACTCCGGGCCGCAGAGATTTGATGAGCAGTACTTC
TRBD1,few,TRBV19,TRBJ2-1,CASSPRATGFSPTYNEQFF,TGTGCCAGTAGTCCTAGGGCGACAGGGTTTAGCCCAACCTACAATGAGCAGTTCTTC
NA,NA,TRBV5-1,TRBJ2-2,CASEDHVGELFF,TGCGCCAGCGAAGATCATGTGGGGGAGCTGTTTTTT
TRBD1,NA,TRBV2,TRBJ1-2,CASRDRDRTSHGYTF,TGTGCCAGCCGTGACCGGGACAGGACGTCCCATGGCTACACCTTC
NA,NA,TRBV28,TRBJ2-5,CASSSLSDSLQETQYF,TGTGCCAGCAGTTCGCTCTCGGACAGCTTGCAAGAGACCCAGTACTTC
NA,NA,TRBV7-9,TRBJ2-1,CASSFTSPYNEQFF,TGTGCCAGCAGCTTTACATCGCCCTACAATGAGCAGTTCTTC
NA,NA,TRBV4-3,TRBJ2-5,CASSQDLVASPWETQYF,TGCGCCAGCAGCCAAGATCTAGTGGCCTCACCTTGGGAGACCCAGTACTTC
NA,many,TRBV6-5,TRBJ2-1,CASTLGWGYEQFF,TGTGCCAGCACTCTCGGCTGGGGGTATGAGCAGTTCTTC
NA,many,TRBV28,TRBJ1-2,CASISGGDYGYTF,TGTGCCAGCATTTCGGGGGGCGACTATGGCTACACCTTC
NA,NA,TRBV7-3,TRBJ1-1,CASSPVDMSEAFF,TGTGCCAGCAGCCCGGTGGATATGAGTGAAGCTTTCTTT
NA,few,TRBV6-2/TRBV6-3,TRBJ1-1,CASSLSPGAATEAFF,TGTGCCAGCAGCCTCTCCCCAGGGGCCGCCACTGAAGCTTTCTTT
NA,NA,TRBV2,TRBJ1-4,CASSGLTGPDWEKLFF,TGTGCCAGCAGTGGCCTGACCGGGCCGGATTGGGAAAAACTGTTTTTT
TRBD2,NA,TRBV2,TRBJ2-1,CASSEIASGGEDEQFF,TGTGCCAGCAGTGAAATAGCTAGCGGGGGGGAGGATGAGCAGTTCTTC
NA,many,TRBV24-1,TRBJ2-1,CATSDRETGDYYNEQFF,TGTGCCACCAGTGATAGGGAGACAGGCGACTACTACAATGAGCAGTTCTTC
TRBD1,NA,TRBV7-9,TRBJ2-3,CASSLAGTGPDTQYF,TGTGCCAGCAGCTTAGCAGGGACAGGGCCAGATACGCAGTATTTT
NA,few,TRBV20-1,TRBJ1-5,CSARDRVGDGTQHF,TGCAGTGCTAGAGATCGGGTAGGGGATGGGACCCAGCATTTT
TRBD1,many,TRBV7-8,TRBJ1-1,CASSVGQGFEAFF,TGTGCCAGCAGCGTAGGACAGGGGTTTGAAGCTTTCTTT
NA,many,TRBV7-2,TRBJ2-3,CASSPPMYF,TGTGCCAGCAGCCCCCCGATGTATTTT
TRBD1,few,TRBV9,TRBJ1-2,CASRGTGEEYGYTF,TGTGCCAGCAGGGGGACAGGGGAGGAATATGGCTACACCTTC
NA,many,TRBV7-9,TRBJ2-1,CASSARRGGGFNEQFF,TGTGCCAGCAGCGCCCGGCGCGGGGGCGGGTTCAATGAGCAGTTCTTC
NA,few,TRBV12-3/TRBV12-4,TRBJ1-5,CASSYMGDQPQHF,TGTGCCAGCAGTTACATGGGCGATCAGCCCCAGCATTTT
TRBD2,NA,TRBV12-3/TRBV12-4,TRBJ2-1,CASSYPGWTGGNEQFF,TGTGCCAGCAGTTACCCAGGATGGACGGGGGGGAATGAGCAGTTCTTC
TRBD1,NA,TRBV5-1,TRBJ1-2,CASSLRTGEDGYTF,TGCGCCAGCAGCTTGAGGACAGGGGAAGATGGCTACACCTTC
NA,NA,TRBV7-9,TRBJ2-5,CASSARRQDRETQYF,TGTGCCAGCAGCGCAAGACGACAGGACCGGGAGACCCAGTACTTC
TRBD1,many,TRBV7-8,TRBJ2-7,CASSRATGGYEQYF,TGTGCCAGCAGCAGAGCGACAGGGGGCTACGAGCAGTACTTC
NA,NA,TRBV29-1,TRBJ1-1,CSVEAEAFF,TGCAGCGTTGAGGCTGAAGCTTTCTTT